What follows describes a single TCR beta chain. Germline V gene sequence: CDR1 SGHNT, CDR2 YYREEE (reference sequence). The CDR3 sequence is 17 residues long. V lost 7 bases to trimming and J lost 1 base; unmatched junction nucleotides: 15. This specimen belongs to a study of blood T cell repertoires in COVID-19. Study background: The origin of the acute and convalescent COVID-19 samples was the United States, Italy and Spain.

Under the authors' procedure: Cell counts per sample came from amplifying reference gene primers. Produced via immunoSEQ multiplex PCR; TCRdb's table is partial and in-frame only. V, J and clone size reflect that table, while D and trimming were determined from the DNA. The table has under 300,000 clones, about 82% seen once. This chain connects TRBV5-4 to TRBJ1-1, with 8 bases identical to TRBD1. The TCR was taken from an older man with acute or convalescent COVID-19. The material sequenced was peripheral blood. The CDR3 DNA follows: TGTGCCAGCGCGTCGAAACAGGGGGGGCTCCCGAACACTGAAGCTTTCTTT. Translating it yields CASASKQGGLPNTEAFF.